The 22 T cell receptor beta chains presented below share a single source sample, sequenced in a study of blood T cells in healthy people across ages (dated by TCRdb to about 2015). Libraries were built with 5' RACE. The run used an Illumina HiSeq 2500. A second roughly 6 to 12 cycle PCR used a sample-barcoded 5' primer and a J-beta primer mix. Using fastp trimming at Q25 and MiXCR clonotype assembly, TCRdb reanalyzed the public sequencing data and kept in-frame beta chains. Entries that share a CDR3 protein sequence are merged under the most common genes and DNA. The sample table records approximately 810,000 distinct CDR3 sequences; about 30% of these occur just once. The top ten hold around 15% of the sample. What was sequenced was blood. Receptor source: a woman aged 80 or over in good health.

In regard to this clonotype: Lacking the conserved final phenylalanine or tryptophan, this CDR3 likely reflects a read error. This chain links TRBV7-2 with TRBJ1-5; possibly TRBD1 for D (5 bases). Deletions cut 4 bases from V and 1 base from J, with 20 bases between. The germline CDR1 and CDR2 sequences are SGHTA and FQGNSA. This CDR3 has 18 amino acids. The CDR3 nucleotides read TGTGCCAGCAGCTCAAAAGGTGGGGGGGTAGGAAGCAATCAGCCCCAGCATGTT. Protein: CASSSKGGGVGSNQPQHV.

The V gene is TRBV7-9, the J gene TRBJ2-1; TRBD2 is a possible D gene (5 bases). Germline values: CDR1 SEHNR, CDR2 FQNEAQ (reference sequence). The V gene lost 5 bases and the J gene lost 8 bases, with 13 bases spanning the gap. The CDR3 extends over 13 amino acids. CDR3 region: CASSISGRDEQFF. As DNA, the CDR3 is TGTGCCAGCAGCATAAGCGGTCGGGATGAGCAGTTCTTC.

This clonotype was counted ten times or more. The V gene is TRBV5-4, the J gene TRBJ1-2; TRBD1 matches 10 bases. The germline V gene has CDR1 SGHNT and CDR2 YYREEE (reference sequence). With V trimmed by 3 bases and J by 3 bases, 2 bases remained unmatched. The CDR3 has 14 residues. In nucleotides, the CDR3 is TGTGCCAGCAGCTGGGGGACAGGGGACTATGGCTACACCTTC. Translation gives CASSWGTGDYGYTF. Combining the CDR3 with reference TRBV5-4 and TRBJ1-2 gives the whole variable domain ETGVTQSPTHLIKTRGQQVTLRCSSQSGHNTVSWYQQALGQGPQFIFQYYREEENGRGNFPPRFSGLQFPNYSSELNVNALELDDSALYLCASSWGTGDYGYTFGSGTRLTVV.

This chain's CDR3 is CSARDAVVVNQPQHF. The DNA of the CDR3 is TGCAGTGCTAGAGATGCCGTGGTAGTCAATCAGCCCCAGCATTTT. The chain recombines TRBV20-1 with TRBJ1-5, with no clear D. V was trimmed by 0 bases and J by 3 bases, leaving 12 bases between them. Germline CDR1 and CDR2: DFQATT and SNEGSKA (reference sequence). CDR3 length equals 15 residues.

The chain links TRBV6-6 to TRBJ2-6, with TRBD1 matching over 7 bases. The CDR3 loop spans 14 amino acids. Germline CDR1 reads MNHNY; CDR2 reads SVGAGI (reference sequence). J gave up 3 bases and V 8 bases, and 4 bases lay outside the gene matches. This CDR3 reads CASVRGRGANVLTF. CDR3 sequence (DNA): TGTGCCAGCGTTAGGGGGCGTGGGGCCAACGTCCTGACTTTC.

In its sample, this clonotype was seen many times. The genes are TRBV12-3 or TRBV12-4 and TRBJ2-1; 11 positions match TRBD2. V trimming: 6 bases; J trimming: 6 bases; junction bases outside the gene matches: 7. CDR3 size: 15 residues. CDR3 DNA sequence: TGTGCCAGCAGCCCACTAGCGGGGGCCATCAATGAGCAGTTCTTC. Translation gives CASSPLAGAINEQFF.

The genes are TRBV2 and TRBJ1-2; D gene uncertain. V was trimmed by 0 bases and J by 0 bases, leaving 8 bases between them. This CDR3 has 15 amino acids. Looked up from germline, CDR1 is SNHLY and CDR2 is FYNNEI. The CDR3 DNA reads TGTGCCAGCAGTGAAGCACGGCTTGCTAACTATGGCTACACCTTC. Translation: CASSEARLANYGYTF.

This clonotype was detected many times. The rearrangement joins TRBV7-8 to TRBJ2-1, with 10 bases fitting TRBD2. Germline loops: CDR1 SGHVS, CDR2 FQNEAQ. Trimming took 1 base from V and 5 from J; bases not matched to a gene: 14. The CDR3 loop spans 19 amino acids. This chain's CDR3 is CASSLGGSERGGPHNEQFF. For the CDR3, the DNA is TGTGCCAGCAGCTTAGGAGGCTCCGAGCGGGGGGGCCCTCACAATGAGCAGTTCTTC. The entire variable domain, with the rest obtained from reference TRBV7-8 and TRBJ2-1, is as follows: GAGVSQSPRYKVAKRGQDVALRCDPISGHVSLFWYQQALGQGPEFLTYFQNEAQLDKSGLPSDRFFAERPEGSVSTLKIQRTQQEDSAVYLCASSLGGSERGGPHNEQFFGPGTRLTVL.

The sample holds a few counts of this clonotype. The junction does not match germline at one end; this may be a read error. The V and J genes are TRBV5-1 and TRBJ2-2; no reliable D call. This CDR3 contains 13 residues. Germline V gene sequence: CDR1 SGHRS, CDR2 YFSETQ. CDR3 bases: TGCGCCAGCAGCTATCGATCCACCAGGGAGCTGTTTTTT. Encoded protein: CASSYRSTRELFF.

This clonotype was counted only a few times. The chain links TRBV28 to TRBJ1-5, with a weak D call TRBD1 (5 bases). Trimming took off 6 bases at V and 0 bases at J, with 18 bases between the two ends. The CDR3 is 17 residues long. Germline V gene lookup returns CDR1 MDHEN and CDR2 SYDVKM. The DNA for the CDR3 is TGTGCCAGCAGCCGCCGAAGAGTGGGGACTAGCAATCAGCCCCAGCATTTT. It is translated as CASSRRRVGTSNQPQHF.

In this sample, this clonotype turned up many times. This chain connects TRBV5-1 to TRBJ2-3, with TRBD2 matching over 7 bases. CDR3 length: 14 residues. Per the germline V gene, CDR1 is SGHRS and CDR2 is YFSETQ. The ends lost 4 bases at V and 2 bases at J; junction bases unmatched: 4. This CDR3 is CASSPGLVTDTQYF. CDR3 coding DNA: TGCGCCAGCAGCCCCGGACTAGTCACAGATACGCAGTATTTT. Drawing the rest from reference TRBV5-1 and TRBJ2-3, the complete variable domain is KAGVTQTPRYLIKTRGQQVTLSCSPISGHRSVSWYQQTPGQGLQFLFEYFSETQRNKGNFPGRFSGRQFSNSRSEMNVSTLELGDSALYLCASSPGLVTDTQYFGPGTRLTVL.

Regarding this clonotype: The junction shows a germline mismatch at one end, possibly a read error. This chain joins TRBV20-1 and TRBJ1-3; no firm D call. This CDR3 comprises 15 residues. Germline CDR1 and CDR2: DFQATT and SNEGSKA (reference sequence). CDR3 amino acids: CSASQQPLSGNAIYF. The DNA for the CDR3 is TGCAGTGCTAGTCAACAGCCTCTCTCTGGAAACGCCATATATTTT.

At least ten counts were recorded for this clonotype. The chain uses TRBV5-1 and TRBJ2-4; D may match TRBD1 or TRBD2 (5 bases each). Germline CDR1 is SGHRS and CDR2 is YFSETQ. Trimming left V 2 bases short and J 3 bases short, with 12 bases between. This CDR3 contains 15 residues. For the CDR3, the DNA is TGCGCCAGCAGCTTCATGGGGGAAGTCAAAAACATTCAGTACTTC. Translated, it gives CASSFMGEVKNIQYF.

The CDR3, as DNA: TGTGCCAGCACCGAGGGGCGGATATGCAATCAGCCCCAGCATTTT. It specifies CASTEGRICNQPQHF. The chain links TRBV12-3 or TRBV12-4 to TRBJ1-5; possibly TRBD1 for D (5 bases). The V and J ends lost 7 bases and 2 bases respectively, with 15 bases between them. This CDR3 spans 15 amino acids.

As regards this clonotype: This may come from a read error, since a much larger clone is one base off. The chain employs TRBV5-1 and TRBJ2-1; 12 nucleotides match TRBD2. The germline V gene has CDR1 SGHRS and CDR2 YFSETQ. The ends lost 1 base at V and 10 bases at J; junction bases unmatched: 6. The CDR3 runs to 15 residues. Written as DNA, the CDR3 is TGCGCCAGCAGCTTGCAGACTAGCGGGGGTTGGGAGCAGTTCTTC. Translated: CASSLQTSGGWEQFF.

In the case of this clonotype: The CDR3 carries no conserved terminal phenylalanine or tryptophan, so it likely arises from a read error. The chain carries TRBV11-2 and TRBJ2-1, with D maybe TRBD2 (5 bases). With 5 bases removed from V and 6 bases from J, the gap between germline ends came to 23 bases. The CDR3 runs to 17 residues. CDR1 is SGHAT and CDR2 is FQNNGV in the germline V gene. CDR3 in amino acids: CASSPGGEGFFSNEQFC. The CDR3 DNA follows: TGTGCCAGCAGCCCGGGTGGAGAGGGCTTTTTCAGCAATGAGCAGTTCTGC.

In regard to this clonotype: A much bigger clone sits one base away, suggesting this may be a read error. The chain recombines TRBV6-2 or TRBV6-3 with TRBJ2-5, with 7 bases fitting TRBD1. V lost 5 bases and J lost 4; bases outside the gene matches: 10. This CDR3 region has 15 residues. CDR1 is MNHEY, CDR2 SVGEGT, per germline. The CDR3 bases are TGTGCCAGCAGTGATACGGCAGGGGGTATAGAGACCCAGTACTTC. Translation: CASSDTAGGIETQYF.

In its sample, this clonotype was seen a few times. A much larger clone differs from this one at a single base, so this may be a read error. The CDR3 region is CASTHPVYGLAGRTDTQYF. The DNA for the CDR3 is TGTGCCAGCACCCACCCCGTATATGGACTAGCGGGGCGCACAGATACGCAGTATTTT. This chain uses TRBV12-3 or TRBV12-4 with TRBJ2-3; 12 bases are a match to TRBD2. V dropped 7 bases and J dropped 1; count of bases not matched to a gene: 15. The CDR3 length is 19 residues.

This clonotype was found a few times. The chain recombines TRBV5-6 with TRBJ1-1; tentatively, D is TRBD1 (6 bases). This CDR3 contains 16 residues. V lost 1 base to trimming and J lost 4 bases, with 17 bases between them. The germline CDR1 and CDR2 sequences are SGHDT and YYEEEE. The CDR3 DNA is TGTGCCAGCAGCTTGAGGGCCAGGGGAAGGGTCACTGAAGCTTTCTTT. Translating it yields CASSLRARGRVTEAFF.

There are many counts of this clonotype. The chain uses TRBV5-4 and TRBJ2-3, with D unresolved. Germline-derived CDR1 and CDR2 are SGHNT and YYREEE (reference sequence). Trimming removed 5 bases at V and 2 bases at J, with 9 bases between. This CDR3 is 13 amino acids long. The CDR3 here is CASREDPTDTQYF. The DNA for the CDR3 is TGTGCCAGCAGAGAGGACCCCACAGATACGCAGTATTTT.

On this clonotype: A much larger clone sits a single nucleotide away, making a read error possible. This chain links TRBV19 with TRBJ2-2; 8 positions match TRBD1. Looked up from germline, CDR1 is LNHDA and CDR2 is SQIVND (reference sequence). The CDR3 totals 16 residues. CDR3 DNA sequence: TGTGCCGGTAGTACCCCCCAGGGGGCGCACACCGGGGAGCTGTTTTTT. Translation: CAGSTPQGAHTGELFF.

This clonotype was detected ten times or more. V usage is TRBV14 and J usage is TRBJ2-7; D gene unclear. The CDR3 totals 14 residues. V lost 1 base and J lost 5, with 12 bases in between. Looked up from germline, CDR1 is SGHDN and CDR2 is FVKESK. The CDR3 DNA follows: TGTGCCAGCAGCCAAGCGCTAGGAATAAACGAGCAGTACTTC. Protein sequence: CASSQALGINEQYF.